This TCR beta chain was documented in a study of graft-versus-host responses after intestinal transplantation. In the study overall: Anti-thymocyte globulin induction, then tacrolimus and steroids for about three years, went to all recipients. The study's findings and limits: Peak levels of circulating GvH clones tracked with early post-transplant HvG declines. GvH clones turned up in recipient marrow; some had shown up first in ileum or blood.

Each post-transplant bone marrow sample was taken from the posterior iliac crest or from another site. In the case of this clone: What it binds is not known.

The data were produced by immunoSEQ multiplex PCR, yet TCRdb's version contains in-frame clones alone and is incomplete. The sample lists tens of thousands of clones; around 90% were seen once. J gave up 4 bases and V 2 bases, and 4 bases lay outside the gene matches. From germline, CDR1 is MNHEY and CDR2 SMNVEV (reference sequence). The CDR3 contains 14 residues. The receptor comes from a human patient who received an intestinal transplant, so some T cells may come from the graft donor. Source: bone marrow, taken 700 to 850 days after intestinal transplantation. V is TRBV27 and J is TRBJ2-7, with 8 bases matching TRBD2. The CDR3 DNA is TGTGCCAGCAGTTTAGCGGGAGGTAGATACGAGCAGTACTTC. Its translation: CASSLAGGRYEQYF.